This record covers a single T cell receptor beta chain. CDR1 and CDR2 from the germline V gene are MNHNY and SVGAGI (reference sequence). CDR3 length equals 15 residues. With 2 bases clipped from V and 3 bases from J, the junction kept 5 bases outside the gene matches. The repertoire was sequenced with immunoSEQ multiplex PCR; TCRdb's copy has only in-frame clones and lacks some. The table includes over 100,000 clones, roughly nine tenths detected once. These data come from a study of cytomegalovirus exposure and HLA in healthy donors. Sequenced: PBMCs. The chain is built from TRBV6-6 and TRBJ1-1; 8 nucleotides match TRBD1. The receptor was derived from a woman younger than 35 in good health and CMV-seronegative. The DNA of the CDR3 is TGTGCCAGCAGTTACCTAGGACAGGGCGACACTGAAGCTTTCTTT. Translation: CASSYLGQGDTEAFF.